A single sample gave rise to the 12 T cell receptor beta chains below, sequenced in a study of patients and donors after allogeneic stem cell transplantation. TCRdb redid the calling of the RT-PCR reads with MiXCR, one entry per CDR3 protein. Of about a million distinct CDR3 sequences listed, about 20% were seen once; the top ten hold around 6%. Material for sequencing was blood, either unsorted or a sorted T cell fraction (not recorded which). Receptors originate from a human donor who was either an allogeneic HSCT recipient or a stem cell or donor lymphocyte infusion donor (not recorded which). It is not recorded whose cells these are; they may come from a transplant donor.

This clonotype was detected ten times or more. CDR3 sequence reads: CATGASDTQYF. As DNA, the CDR3 is TGTGCCACCGGTGCCTCGGATACGCAGTATTTT. V gene TRBV12-3 or TRBV12-4 combines with J gene TRBJ2-3, with D unclear. V was pared by 10 bases and J by 6 bases, with 11 bases between. This CDR3 spans 11 amino acids.

This clonotype was seen more than once but under ten times. The V and J genes are TRBV7-2 and TRBJ2-2, with D possibly matching TRBD1 (6 bases). The V gene lost 1 base and the J gene lost 1 base, with 10 bases spanning the gap. Germline CDR1 SGHTA, CDR2 FQGNSA. This CDR3 spans 16 amino acids. Here the CDR3 reads CASSLVGTLNTGELFF. The DNA of the CDR3 is TGTGCCAGCAGCTTAGTTGGGACATTGAACACCGGGGAGCTGTTTTTT.

In its sample, this clonotype was seen many times. V is TRBV5-6 and J is TRBJ2-5; no clear D. Germline CDR1 is SGHDT and CDR2 is YYEEEE. The CDR3 extends over 12 amino acids. V lost 2 bases and J 2 bases, leaving 4 bases between the germline ends. Here the CDR3 DNA reads TGTGCCAGCAGCTTCCTACAAGAGACCCAGTACTTC. Its translation: CASSFLQETQYF.

This clonotype has just a few counts. The genes are TRBV4-3 and TRBJ1-6; D perhaps matches TRBD1 (5 bases). Germline V gives CDR1 LGHNA, CDR2 YSLEER. Trimming removed 3 bases at V and 6 bases at J, with 12 bases between. CDR3 size: 15 residues. CDR3 protein: CASSQGEAPNSPLHF. CDR3 nucleotide sequence: TGCGCCAGCAGCCAGGGGGAGGCCCCTAATTCACCCCTCCACTTT.

This clonotype occurred a few times. J is TRBJ2-5 and V is TRBV12-3 or TRBV12-4; D remains ambiguous. V was cut by 8 bases and J by 7 bases, with 11 bases left in between. There are 11 residues in the CDR3. For the CDR3, the DNA is TGTGCCAGCTCAAGCCGGTTGACCCAGTACTTC. This gives the protein CASSSRLTQYF.

CDR3 in DNA: TGTGCCAGCAGCCATTACAGGGGAGTTTACACTGAAGCTTTCTTT. Translated: CASSHYRGVYTEAFF. The chain combines TRBV14 with TRBJ1-1, with 7 positions matching TRBD1. The germline V gene has CDR1 SGHDN and CDR2 FVKESK. Unmatched junction bases numbered 7, after V lost 3 bases and J lost 3 bases. The CDR3 spans 15 residues.

J is TRBJ2-7 and V is TRBV30; D remains ambiguous. V was trimmed by 3 bases and J by 0 bases, leaving 12 bases between them. The CDR3 has 14 residues. Germline V gene lookup returns CDR1 GTSNPN and CDR2 SVGIG (reference sequence). The CDR3 nucleotides are TGTGCCTGGAGCCCAGAAGTGACCTCCTACGAGCAGTACTTC. Amino acid sequence: CAWSPEVTSYEQYF.

This clonotype was seen only a few times. J is TRBJ2-2 and V is TRBV6-1, with D perhaps being TRBD1 or TRBD2 (5 bases each). Germline-derived CDR1 and CDR2 are MNHNS and SASEGT. The CDR3 sequence is 14 residues long. V lost 6 bases and J 7 bases, leaving 15 bases between the germline ends. The CDR3 sequence: CASSPGTLVGELFF. The CDR3 region has the DNA TGTGCCAGCAGCCCCGGGACGCTGGTCGGGGAGCTGTTTTTT.

This clonotype was counted a few times. The chain couples TRBV10-3 to TRBJ1-2; a possible D gene is TRBD1 (6 bases). The germline V gene has CDR1 ENHRY and CDR2 SYGVKD. The CDR3 consists of 12 residues. Deletions cut 6 bases from V and 6 bases from J, with 11 bases between. In DNA form, the CDR3 reads TGTGCCATCAGACAGGGCGGGGATGGCTACACCTTC. It specifies CAIRQGGDGYTF.

This clonotype was seen at least ten times. V is TRBV5-1 and J is TRBJ2-3, with 7 positions matching TRBD2. Germline CDR1 is SGHRS and CDR2 is YFSETQ. CDR3 length equals 15 residues. With V trimmed by 2 bases and J by 0 bases, 3 bases remained unmatched. As DNA, the CDR3 is TGCGCCAGCAGCTTAAAAGCGGGGAGCACAGATACGCAGTATTTT. It yields the protein CASSLKAGSTDTQYF.

Here the CDR3 reads CAIRQGSSSTDTQYF. DNA of the CDR3: TGTGCCATCCGACAGGGTAGCTCTAGCACAGATACGCAGTATTTT. The V and J genes are TRBV10-3 and TRBJ2-3; 7 nucleotides align to TRBD1. The CDR3 is 15 amino acids. V lost 8 bases and J lost 0; bases outside the gene matches: 8. Germline V gene lookup returns CDR1 ENHRY and CDR2 SYGVKD.

V gene TRBV20-1 combines with J gene TRBJ1-1, with D perhaps matching TRBD1 (5 bases). The V gene's germline CDR1 is DFQATT and CDR2 SNEGSKA (reference sequence). The CDR3 consists of 15 residues. Trimming pared 0 bases from V and 0 bases from J, leaving 11 bases between. Written as DNA, the CDR3 is TGCAGTGCTAGAGATCTGAGAGGGGTGAACACTGAAGCTTTCTTT. This gives the protein CSARDLRGVNTEAFF.